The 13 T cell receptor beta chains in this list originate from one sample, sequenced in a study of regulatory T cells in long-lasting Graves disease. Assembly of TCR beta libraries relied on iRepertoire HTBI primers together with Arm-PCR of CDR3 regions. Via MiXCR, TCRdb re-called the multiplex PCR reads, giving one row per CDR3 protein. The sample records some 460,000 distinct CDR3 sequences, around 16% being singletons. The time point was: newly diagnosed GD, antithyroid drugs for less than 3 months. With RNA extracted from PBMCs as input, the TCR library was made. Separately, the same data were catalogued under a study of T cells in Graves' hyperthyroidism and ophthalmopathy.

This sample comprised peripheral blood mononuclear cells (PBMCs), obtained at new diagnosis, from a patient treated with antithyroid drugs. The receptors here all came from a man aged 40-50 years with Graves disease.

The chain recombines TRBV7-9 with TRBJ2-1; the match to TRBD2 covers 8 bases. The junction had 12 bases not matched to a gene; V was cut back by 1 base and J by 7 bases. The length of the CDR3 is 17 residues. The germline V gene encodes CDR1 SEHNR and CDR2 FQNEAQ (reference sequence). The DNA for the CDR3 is TGTGCCAGCAGCTTAGGACTCGGGACTAGGGGGTGGAATGAGCAGTTCTTC. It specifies CASSLGLGTRGWNEQFF.

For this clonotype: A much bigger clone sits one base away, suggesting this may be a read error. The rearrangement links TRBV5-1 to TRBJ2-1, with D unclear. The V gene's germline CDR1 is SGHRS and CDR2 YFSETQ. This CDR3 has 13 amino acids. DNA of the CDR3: TGTGCCAGCAGCTTAACTCCCTACAATGAGCAGTTCTTC. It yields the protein CASSLTPYNEQFF.

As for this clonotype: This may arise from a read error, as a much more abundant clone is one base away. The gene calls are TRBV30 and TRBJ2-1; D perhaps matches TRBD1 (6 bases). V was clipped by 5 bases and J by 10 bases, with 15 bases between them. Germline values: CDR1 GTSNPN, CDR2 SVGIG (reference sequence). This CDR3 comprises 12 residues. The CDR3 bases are TGTGCCTGGGGACAGAGCTCCTACGAGCAGTTCTTC. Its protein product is CAWGQSSYEQFF.

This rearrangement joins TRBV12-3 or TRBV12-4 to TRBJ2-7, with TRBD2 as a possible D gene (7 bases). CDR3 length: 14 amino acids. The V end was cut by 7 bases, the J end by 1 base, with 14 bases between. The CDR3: CASTRGGQSYEQYF. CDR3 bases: TGTGCCAGCACACGCGGGGGACAATCCTACGAGCAGTACTTC.

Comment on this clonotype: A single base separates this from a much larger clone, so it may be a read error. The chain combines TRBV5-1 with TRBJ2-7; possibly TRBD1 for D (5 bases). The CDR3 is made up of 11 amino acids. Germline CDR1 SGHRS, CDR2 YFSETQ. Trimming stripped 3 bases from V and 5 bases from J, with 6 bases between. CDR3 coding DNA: TGCGCCAGCAGCTCGACAGACGAGCAGTACTTC. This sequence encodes CASSSTDEQYF.

As DNA, the CDR3 is TGTGCCAGCAGTTTCCGGGGACCAGATCAGCCCCAGCATTTT. It encodes CASSFRGPDQPQHF. The V gene is TRBV12-3 or TRBV12-4, the J gene TRBJ1-5; perhaps TRBD1 as D (5 bases). CDR3 length: 14 residues. Trimming shortened V by 3 bases and J by 5 bases, and 11 bases separated the two germline ends.

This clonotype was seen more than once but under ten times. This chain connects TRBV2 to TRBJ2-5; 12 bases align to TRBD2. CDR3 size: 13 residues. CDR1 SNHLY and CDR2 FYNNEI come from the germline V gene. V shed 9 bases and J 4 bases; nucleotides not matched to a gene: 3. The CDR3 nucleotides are TGTGCCAGTGGACTAGCGGGAAGAGAGACCCAGTACTTC. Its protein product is CASGLAGRETQYF.

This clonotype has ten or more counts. The CDR3 region is CASSLSARAATNEKLFF. In DNA, the CDR3 is TGTGCCAGCAGTTTATCGGCCAGAGCAGCAACTAATGAAAAACTGTTTTTT. The chain couples TRBV12-3 or TRBV12-4 to TRBJ1-4; no clear D gene. V was clipped by 2 bases and J by 0 bases, with 13 bases between them. The CDR3 has 17 residues.

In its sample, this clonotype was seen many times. The CDR3 DNA reads as TGTGCCAGCAGCTTAGTTGGGTCGGAGACCCAGTACTTC. Amino acids: CASSLVGSETQYF. This sequence joins TRBV7-9 and TRBJ2-5; D uncertain. Between the trimmed V and J ends, which lost 1 base and 5 bases, there was a span of 8 bases. This CDR3 has 13 amino acids. CDR1 and CDR2 from the germline V gene are SEHNR and FQNEAQ (reference sequence).

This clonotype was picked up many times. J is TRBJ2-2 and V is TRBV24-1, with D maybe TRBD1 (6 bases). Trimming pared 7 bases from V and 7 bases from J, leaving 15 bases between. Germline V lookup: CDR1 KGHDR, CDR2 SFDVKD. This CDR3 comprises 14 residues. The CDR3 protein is CATSSKQGHGELFF. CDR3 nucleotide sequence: TGTGCCACCAGCTCAAAACAGGGCCACGGGGAGCTGTTTTTT.

The CDR3 region has the DNA TGTGCCAGCAGCTCGCATGATGGACAGGGGGCAAACAATCAGCCCCAGCATTTT. The encoded protein is CASSSHDGQGANNQPQHF. The chain combines TRBV7-9 with TRBJ1-5, with 11 bases lining up with TRBD1. Looked up from germline, CDR1 is SEHNR and CDR2 is FQNEAQ (reference sequence). The CDR3 is 18 residues long. With V trimmed by 4 bases and J by 3 bases, 11 bases remained unmatched.

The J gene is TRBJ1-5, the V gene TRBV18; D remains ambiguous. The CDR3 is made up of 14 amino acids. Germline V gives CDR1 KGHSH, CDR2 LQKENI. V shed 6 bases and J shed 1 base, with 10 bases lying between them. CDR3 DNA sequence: TGTGCCAGCTCGTCGGACGGGAGCAATCAGCCCCAGCATTTT. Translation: CASSSDGSNQPQHF. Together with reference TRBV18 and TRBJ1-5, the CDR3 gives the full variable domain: NAGVMQNPRHLVRRRGQEARLRCSPMKGHSHVYWYRQLPEEGLKFMVYLQKENIIDESGMPKERFSAEFPKEGPSILRIQQVVRGDSAAYFCASSSDGSNQPQHFGDGTRLSIL.

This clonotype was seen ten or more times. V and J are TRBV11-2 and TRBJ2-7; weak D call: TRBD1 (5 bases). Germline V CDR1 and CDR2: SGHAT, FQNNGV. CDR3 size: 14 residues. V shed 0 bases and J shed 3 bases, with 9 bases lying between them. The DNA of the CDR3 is TGTGCCAGCAGCTTAGATGAAGGACACTACGAGCAGTACTTC. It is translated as CASSLDEGHYEQYF.